This note documents a single T cell receptor beta chain sequence. This sample stems from a study of human T cells and chemical hapten exposure. As for time point: pre-sensitization, week 0. Treatment in this sample: therapeutic diphenylcyclopropenone sensitization with weekly scalp DPC. Germline V gene lookup returns CDR1 SEHNR and CDR2 FQNEAQ (reference sequence). J lost 5 bases, V lost 5 bases, and 8 bases had no gene match. CDR3 length equals 16 residues. Individual cDNA molecules in this library carried unique molecular identifiers. Via MiXCR, TCRdb re-called the RACE reads, giving one row per CDR3 protein. Here the sample spans 300,000 to 400,000 distinct CDR3 sequences, roughly 5% being singletons.

The chain employs TRBV7-9 and TRBJ2-3; 12 bases match TRBD2. This receptor was taken from a woman aged 50 to 65 with alopecia areata. Some clones in this sample may be carry-over from other donors' samples. This sample comprised whole blood, obtained in connection with sensitization to the hapten diphenylcyclopropenone (DPC). DNA for the CDR3: TGTGCCAGCAGCCCAGCTAGCGGGGGGGCCAGAGATACGCAGTATTTT. Encoded protein: CASSPASGGARDTQYF.